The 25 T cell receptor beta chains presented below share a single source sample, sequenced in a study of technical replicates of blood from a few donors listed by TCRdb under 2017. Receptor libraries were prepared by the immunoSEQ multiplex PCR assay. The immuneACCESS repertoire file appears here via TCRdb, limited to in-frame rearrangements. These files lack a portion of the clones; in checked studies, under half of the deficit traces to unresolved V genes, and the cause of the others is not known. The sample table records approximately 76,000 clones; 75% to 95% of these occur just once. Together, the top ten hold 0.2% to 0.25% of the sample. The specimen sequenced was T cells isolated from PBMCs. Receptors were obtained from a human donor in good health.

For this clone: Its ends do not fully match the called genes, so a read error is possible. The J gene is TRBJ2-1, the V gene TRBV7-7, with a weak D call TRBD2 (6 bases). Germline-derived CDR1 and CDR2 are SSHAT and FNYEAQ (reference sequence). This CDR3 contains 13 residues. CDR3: CASSLGELARQFF. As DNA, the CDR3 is TGTGCTAGCAGCTTAGGGGAACTAGCACGGCAGTTCTTC.

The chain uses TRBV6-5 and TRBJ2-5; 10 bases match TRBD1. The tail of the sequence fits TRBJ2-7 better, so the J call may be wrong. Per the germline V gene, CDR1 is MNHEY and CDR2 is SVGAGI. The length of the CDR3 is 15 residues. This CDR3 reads CASSYSWGQGYEQYF. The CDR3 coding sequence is TGTGCCAGCAGTTACTCTTGGGGACAGGGGTACGAGCAGTACTTC.

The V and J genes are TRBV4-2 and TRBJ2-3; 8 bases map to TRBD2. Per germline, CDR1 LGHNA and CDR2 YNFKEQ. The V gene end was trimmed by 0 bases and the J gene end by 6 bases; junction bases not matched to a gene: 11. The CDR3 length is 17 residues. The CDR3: CASSQDLLTGGVDTQYF. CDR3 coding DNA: TGTGCCAGCAGCCAAGATCTTTTAACGGGGGGGGTGGATACGCAGTATTTT.

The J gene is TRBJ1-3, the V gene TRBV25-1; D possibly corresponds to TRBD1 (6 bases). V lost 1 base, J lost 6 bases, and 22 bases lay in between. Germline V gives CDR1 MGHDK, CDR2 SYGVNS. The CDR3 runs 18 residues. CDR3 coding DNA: TGTGCCAGCAGTGAATCTCTCCTTTCGGGGGGGGCAGAAAACACCATATATTTT. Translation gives CASSESLLSGGAENTIYF.

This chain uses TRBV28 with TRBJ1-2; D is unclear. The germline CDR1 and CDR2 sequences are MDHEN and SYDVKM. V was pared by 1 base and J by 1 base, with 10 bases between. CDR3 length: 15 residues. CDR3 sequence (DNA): TGTGCCAGCAGTTTATTTACAGTCATTAACTATGGCTACACCTTC. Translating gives CASSLFTVINYGYTF.

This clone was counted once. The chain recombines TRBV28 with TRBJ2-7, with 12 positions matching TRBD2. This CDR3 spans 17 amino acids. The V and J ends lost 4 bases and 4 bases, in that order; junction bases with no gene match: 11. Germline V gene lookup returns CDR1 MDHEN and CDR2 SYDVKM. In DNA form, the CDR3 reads TGTGCCAGCAGTTCCACCTCTGGACTAGCGGGACCTTACGAGCAGTACTTC. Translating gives CASSSTSGLAGPYEQYF.

This CDR3 is CAGTGVYNEQFF. The DNA for the CDR3 is TGTGCAGGAACAGGAGTCTACAATGAGCAGTTCTTC. The chain employs TRBV2 and TRBJ2-1; TRBD1 might be the D (5 bases). The CDR3 totals 12 residues. Per the germline V gene, CDR1 is SNHLY and CDR2 is FYNNEI.

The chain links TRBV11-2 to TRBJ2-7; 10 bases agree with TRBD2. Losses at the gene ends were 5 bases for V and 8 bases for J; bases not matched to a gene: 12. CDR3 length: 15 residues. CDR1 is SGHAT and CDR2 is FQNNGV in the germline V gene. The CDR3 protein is CASSPVASGGFKQYF. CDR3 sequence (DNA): TGTGCCAGCAGCCCCGTTGCTAGCGGGGGATTCAAGCAGTACTTC.

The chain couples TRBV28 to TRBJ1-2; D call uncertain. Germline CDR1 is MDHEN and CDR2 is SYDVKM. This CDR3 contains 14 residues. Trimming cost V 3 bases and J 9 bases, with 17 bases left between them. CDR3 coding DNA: TGTGCCAGCAGTTTGGCCCCCCAGGATAGAAGCTACACCTTC. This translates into CASSLAPQDRSYTF.

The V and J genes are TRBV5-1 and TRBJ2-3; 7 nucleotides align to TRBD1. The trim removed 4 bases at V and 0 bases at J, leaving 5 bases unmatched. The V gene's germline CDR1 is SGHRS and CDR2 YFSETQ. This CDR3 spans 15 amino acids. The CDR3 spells CASSPETGSTDTQYF. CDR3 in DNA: TGCGCCAGCAGCCCTGAGACAGGGAGCACAGATACGCAGTATTTT.

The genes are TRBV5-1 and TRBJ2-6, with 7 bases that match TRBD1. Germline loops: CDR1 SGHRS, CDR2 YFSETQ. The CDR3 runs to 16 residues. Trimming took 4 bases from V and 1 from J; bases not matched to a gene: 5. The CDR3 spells CASSVGTASGANVLTF. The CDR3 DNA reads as TGCGCCAGCAGCGTCGGGACAGCGTCTGGGGCCAACGTCCTGACTTTC.

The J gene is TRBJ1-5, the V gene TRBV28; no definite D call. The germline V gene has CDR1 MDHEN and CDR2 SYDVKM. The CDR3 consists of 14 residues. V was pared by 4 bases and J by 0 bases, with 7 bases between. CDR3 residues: CASSSQYSNQPQHF. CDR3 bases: TGTGCCAGCAGTTCCCAGTATAGCAATCAGCCCCAGCATTTT. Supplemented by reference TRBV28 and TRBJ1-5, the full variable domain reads DVKVTQSSRYLVKRTGEKVFLECVQDMDHENMFWYRQDPGLGLRLIYFSYDVKMKEKGDIPEGYSVSREKKERFSLILESASTNQTSMYLCASSSQYSNQPQHFGDGTRLSIL.

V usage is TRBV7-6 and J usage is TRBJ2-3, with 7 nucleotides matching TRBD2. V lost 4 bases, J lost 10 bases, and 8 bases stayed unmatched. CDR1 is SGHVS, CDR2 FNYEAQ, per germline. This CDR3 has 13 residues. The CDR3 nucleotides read TGTGCCAGCAGCTCATCATTACGGGGGGCGCAGTATTTT. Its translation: CASSSSLRGAQYF.

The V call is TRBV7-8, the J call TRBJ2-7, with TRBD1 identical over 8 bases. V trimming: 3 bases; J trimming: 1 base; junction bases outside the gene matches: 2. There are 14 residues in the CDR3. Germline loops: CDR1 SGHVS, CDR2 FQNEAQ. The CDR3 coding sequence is TGTGCCAGCAGCTTCGGGACAGGTTCCTACGAGCAGTACTTC. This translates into CASSFGTGSYEQYF.

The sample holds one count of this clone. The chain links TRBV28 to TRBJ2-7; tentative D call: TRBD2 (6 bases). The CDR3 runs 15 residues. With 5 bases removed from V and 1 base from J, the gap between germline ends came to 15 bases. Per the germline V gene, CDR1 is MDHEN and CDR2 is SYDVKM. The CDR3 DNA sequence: TGTGCCAGCAGTCAACCGACTAGTTTTTCCTACGAGCAGTACTTC. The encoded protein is CASSQPTSFSYEQYF.

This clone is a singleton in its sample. CDR3 sequence: CASSSLKHNSRNSSYNSPLHF. The CDR3 DNA reads TGTGCCAGCAGTTCTCTCAAACACAACTCCCGAAACAGCTCCTATAATTCACCCCTCCACTTT. The rearrangement joins TRBV21-1 to TRBJ1-6; the D call TRBD1 from the table was never checked on the DNA. TRBV21-1 is classified as a pseudogene. The CDR3 runs 21 residues.

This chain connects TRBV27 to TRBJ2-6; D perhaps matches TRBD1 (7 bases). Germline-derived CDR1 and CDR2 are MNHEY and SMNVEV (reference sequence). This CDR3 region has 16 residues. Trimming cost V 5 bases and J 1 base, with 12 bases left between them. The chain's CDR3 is CASSRQGGSGANVLTF. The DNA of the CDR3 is TGTGCCAGCAGTCGACAGGGAGGATCTGGGGCCAACGTCCTGACTTTC. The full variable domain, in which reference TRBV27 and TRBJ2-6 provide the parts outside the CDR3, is EAQVTQNPRYLITVTGKKLTVTCSQNMNHEYMSWYRQDPGLGLRQIYYSMNVEVTDKGDVPEGYKVSRKEKRNFPLILESPSPNQTSLYFCASSRQGGSGANVLTFGAGSRLTVL.

CDR3 sequence: CASSQHSGMEIEQYF. The DNA for the CDR3 is TGTGCCAGCAGCCAACACAGCGGGATGGAAATCGAGCAGTACTTC. The chain employs TRBV7-6 and TRBJ2-7, with 7 bases aligning to TRBD2. Per germline, CDR1 SGHVS and CDR2 FNYEAQ. The CDR3 sequence is 15 residues long. The trim removed 5 bases at V and 6 bases at J, leaving 13 bases unmatched.

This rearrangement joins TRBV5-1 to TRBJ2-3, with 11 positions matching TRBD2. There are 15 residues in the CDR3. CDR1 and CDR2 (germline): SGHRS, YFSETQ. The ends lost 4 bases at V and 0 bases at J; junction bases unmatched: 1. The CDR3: CASSTSGGSTDTQYF. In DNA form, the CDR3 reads TGCGCCAGCAGCACTAGCGGGGGTAGCACAGATACGCAGTATTTT.

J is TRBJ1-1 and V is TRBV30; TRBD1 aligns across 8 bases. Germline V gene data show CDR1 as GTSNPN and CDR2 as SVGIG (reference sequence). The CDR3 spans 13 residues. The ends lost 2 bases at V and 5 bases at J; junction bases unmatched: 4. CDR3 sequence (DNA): TGTGCCTGGAGTTTAAACAGGGGGACTGAAGCTTTCTTT. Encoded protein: CAWSLNRGTEAFF.

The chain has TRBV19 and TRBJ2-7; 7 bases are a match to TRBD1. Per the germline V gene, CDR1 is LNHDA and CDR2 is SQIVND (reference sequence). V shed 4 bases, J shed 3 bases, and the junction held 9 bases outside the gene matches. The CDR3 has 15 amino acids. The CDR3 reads CASSRTRDRVYEQYF. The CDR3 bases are TGTGCCAGTAGTAGAACTCGAGACAGGGTCTACGAGCAGTACTTC.

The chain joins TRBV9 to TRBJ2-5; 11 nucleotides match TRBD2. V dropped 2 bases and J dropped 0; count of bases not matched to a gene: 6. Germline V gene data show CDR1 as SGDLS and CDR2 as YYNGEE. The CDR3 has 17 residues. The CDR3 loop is CASSVPTSGENQETQYF. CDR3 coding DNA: TGTGCCAGCAGCGTCCCGACTAGCGGGGAGAACCAAGAGACCCAGTACTTC.

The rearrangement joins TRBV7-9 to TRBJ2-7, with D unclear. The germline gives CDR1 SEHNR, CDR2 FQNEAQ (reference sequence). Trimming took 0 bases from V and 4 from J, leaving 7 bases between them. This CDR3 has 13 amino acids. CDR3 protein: CASSLAGEYEQYF. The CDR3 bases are TGTGCCAGCAGCTTAGCAGGAGAGTACGAGCAGTACTTC.

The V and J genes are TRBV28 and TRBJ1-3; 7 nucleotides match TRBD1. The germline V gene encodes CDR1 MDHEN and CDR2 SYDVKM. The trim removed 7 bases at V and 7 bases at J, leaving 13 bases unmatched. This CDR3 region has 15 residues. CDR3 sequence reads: CASTPNRGGRNTIYF. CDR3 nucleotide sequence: TGTGCCAGCACTCCTAACAGGGGAGGTAGGAACACCATATATTTT.

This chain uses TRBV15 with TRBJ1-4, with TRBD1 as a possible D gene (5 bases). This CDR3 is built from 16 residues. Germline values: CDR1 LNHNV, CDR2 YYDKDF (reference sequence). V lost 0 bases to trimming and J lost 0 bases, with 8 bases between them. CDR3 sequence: CATSRDRGATNEKLFF. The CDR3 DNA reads TGTGCCACCAGCAGAGATAGGGGTGCAACTAATGAAAAACTGTTTTTT.